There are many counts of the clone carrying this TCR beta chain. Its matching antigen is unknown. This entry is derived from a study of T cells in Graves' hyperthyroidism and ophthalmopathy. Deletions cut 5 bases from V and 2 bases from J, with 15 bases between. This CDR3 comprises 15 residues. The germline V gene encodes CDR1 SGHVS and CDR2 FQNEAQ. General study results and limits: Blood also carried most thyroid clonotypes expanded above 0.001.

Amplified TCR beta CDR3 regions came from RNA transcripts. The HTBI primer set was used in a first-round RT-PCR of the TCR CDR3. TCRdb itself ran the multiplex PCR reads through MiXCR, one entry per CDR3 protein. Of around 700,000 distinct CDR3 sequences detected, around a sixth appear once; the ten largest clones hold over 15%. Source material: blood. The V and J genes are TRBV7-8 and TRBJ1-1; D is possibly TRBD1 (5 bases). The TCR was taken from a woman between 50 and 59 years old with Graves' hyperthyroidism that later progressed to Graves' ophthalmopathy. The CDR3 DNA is TGTGCCAGCAGCCCAGCTTCGGGGGATAACACTGAAGCTTTCTTT. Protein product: CASSPASGDNTEAFF.